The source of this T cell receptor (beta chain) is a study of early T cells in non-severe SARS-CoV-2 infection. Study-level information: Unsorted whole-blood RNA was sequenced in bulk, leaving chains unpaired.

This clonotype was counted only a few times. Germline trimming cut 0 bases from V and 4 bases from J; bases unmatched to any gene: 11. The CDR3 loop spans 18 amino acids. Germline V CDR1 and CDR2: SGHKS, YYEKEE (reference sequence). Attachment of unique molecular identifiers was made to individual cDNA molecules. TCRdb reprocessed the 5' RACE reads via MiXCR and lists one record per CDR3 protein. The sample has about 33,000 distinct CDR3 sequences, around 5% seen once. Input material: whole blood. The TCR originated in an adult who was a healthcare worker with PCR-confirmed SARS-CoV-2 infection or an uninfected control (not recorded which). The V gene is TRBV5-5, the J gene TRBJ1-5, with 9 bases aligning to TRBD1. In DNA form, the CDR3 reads TGTGCCAGCAGCTTGGAGCCGGGCGGGACAGGGAATAATCAGCCCCAGCATTTT. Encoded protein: CASSLEPGGTGNNQPQHF. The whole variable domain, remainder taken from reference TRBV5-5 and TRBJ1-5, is DAGVTQSPTHLIKTRGQQVTLRCSPISGHKSVSWYQQVLGQGPQFIFQYYEKEERGRGNFPDRFSARQFPNYSSELNVNALLLGDSALYLCASSLEPGGTGNNQPQHFGDGTRLSIL.